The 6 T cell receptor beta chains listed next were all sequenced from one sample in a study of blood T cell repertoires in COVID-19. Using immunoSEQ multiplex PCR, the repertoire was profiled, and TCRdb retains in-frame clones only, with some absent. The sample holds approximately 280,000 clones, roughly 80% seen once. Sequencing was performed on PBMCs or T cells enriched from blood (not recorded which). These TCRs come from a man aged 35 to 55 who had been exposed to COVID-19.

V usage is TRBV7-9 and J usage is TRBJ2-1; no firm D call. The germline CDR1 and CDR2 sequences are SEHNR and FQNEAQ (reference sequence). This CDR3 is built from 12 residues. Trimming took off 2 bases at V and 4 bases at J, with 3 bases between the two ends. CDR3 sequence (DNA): TGTGCCAGCAGCTTACGGTACAATGAGCAGTTCTTC. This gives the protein CASSLRYNEQFF. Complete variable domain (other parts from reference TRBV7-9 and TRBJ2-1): DTGVSQNPRHKITKRGQNVTFRCDPISEHNRLYWYRQTLGQGPEFLTYFQNEAQLEKSRLLSDRFSAERPKGSFSTLEIQRTEQGDSAMYLCASSLRYNEQFFGPGTRLTVL.

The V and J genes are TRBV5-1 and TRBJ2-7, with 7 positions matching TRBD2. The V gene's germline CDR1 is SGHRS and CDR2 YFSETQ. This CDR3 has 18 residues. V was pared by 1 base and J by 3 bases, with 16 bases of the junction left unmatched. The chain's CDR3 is CASSLQGWGGGPSYEQYF. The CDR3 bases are TGCGCCAGCAGCTTGCAGGGCTGGGGGGGAGGCCCAAGCTACGAGCAGTACTTC.

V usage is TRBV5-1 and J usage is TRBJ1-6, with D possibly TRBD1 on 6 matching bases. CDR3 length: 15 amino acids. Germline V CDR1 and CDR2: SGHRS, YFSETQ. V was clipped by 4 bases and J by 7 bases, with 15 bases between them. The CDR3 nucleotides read TGCGCCAGCAGCGACTCCGGGACAAGAAATTCACCCCTCCACTTT. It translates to CASSDSGTRNSPLHF.

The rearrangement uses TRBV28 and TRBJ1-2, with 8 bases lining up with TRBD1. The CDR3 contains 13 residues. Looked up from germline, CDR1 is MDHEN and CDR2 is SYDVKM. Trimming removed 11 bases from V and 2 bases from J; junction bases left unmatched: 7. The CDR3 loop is CASSRQGNYGYTF. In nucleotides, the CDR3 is TGTGCCTCCTCTCGACAGGGGAACTATGGCTACACCTTC.

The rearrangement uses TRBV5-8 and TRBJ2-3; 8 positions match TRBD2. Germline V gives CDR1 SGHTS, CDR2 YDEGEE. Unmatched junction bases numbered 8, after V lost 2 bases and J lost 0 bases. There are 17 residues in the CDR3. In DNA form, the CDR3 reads TGTGCCAGCAGCTTTTCCAGCGCTAGCGGGAGCACAGATACGCAGTATTTT. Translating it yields CASSFSSASGSTDTQYF.

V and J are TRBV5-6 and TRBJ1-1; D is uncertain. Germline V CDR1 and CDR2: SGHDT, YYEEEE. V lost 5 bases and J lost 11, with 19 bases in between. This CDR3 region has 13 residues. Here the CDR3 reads CASSSAGPRGAFF. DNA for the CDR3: TGTGCCAGCAGTTCGGCGGGCCCACGCGGGGCTTTCTTT.